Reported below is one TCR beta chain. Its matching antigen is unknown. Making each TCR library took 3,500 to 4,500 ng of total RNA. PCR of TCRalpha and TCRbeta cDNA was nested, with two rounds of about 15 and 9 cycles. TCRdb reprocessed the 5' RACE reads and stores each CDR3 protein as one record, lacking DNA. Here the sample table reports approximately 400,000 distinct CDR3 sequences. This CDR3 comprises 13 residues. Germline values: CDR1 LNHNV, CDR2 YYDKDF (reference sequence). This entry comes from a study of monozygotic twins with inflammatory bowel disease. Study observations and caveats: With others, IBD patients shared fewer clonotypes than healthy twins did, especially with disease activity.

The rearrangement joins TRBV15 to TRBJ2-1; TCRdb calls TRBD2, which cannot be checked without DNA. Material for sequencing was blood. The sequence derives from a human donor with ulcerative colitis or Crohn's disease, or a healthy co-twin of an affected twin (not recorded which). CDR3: CATSTLERHEQFF. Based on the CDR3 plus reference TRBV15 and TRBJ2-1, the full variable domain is DAMVIQNPRYQVTQFGKPVTLSCSQTLNHNVMYWYQQKSSQAPKLLFHYYDKDFNNEADTPDNFQSRRPNTSFCFLDIRSPGLGDTAMYLCATSTLERHEQFFGPGTRLTVL.